This TCR beta chain was recovered during a study of shared clonotypes between healthy human individuals. Study-wide results and caveats: It was expected that sequencing depth would affect clonotype sharing among donors. Among the subsets, naive ones generally showed larger estimated richness than memory ones.

The table came from immunoSEQ multiplex PCR; TCRdb's copy has only in-frame clones and leaves some out. This table holds about 820,000 clones, nearly 95% found once. Comment on this clone: The target antigen is unknown.

The CDR3 runs to 17 residues. Unmatched junction bases numbered 10, after V lost 1 base and J lost 4 bases. Germline V gives CDR1 PRHDT, CDR2 FYEKMQ (reference sequence). CD45RO-negative, CCR7-selected cells formed the naive CD8 fraction, which excluded terminally differentiated effector memory CD45RA+ cells. The receptor comes from a man under 40 in good health. This chain links TRBV13 with TRBJ2-7; 10 positions agree with TRBD2. Input material: naive CD8+ T cells sorted from blood. The CDR3 nucleotides are TGTGCCAGCAGCTTAGAGGCCCGAACTAGCGGGAAATACGAGCAGTACTTC. It yields the protein CASSLEARTSGKYEQYF.